The rows below give T cell receptor beta chains drawn from one sample of a study of identical twins. TCRdb ran MiXCR on the 5' RACE reads and lists one entry per CDR3 protein. The sample has nearly 900,000 distinct CDR3 sequences; 10% to 15% are singletons. The same sample was also studied in work on yellow fever vaccine responses in identical twins.

Input material: PBMCs. The receptors were gathered from a woman aged 18-29 years in good health. The CDR3 runs from the conserved cysteine through the conserved F or W. Each record gives: J gene, V gene, CDR3 protein.

j_gene: TRBJ2-2
v_gene: TRBV10-1
CDR3aa: CASRARPNTGELFF

j_gene: TRBJ2-5
v_gene: TRBV6-2/TRBV6-3
CDR3aa: CASRLSGGPRGPGETQYF

j_gene: TRBJ2-5
v_gene: TRBV6-1
CDR3aa: CASSGTSGRQETQYF

j_gene: TRBJ1-4
v_gene: TRBV7-9
CDR3aa: CASSADWTGEGEKLFF

j_gene: TRBJ1-1
v_gene: TRBV27
CDR3aa: CASSLSSVGNTEAFF

j_gene: TRBJ2-1
v_gene: TRBV20-1
CDR3aa: CSARGGKANNEQFF

j_gene: TRBJ1-6
v_gene: TRBV5-1
CDR3aa: CASSQGGGNSPLHF

j_gene: TRBJ2-1
v_gene: TRBV27
CDR3aa: CASSRSLRGTSGRYEQFF

j_gene: TRBJ2-3
v_gene: TRBV7-6
CDR3aa: CASSLEVSGSTDTQYF

j_gene: TRBJ2-2
v_gene: TRBV7-2
CDR3aa: CASSPEVIDTGELFF

j_gene: TRBJ2-3
v_gene: TRBV11-1
CDR3aa: CASRPRLAGGLRADTQYF

j_gene: TRBJ2-2
v_gene: TRBV12-3/TRBV12-4
CDR3aa: CASTSGLAVTGELFF

j_gene: TRBJ2-7
v_gene: TRBV27
CDR3aa: CASIGGPLEQYF

j_gene: TRBJ2-1
v_gene: TRBV28
CDR3aa: CASSLNRGVFNEQFF

j_gene: TRBJ2-7
v_gene: TRBV9
CDR3aa: CASSVEPHREQYF

j_gene: TRBJ2-2
v_gene: TRBV6-1
CDR3aa: CASSRLAGFTGELFF

j_gene: TRBJ2-5
v_gene: TRBV27
CDR3aa: CASSLRDWETQYF

j_gene: TRBJ2-1
v_gene: TRBV29-1
CDR3aa: CSANPRTSGREYNEQFF

j_gene: TRBJ2-7
v_gene: TRBV10-3
CDR3aa: CAISFQSAYEQYF

j_gene: TRBJ2-2
v_gene: TRBV29-1
CDR3aa: CSVGHITNTGELFF

j_gene: TRBJ2-3
v_gene: TRBV28
CDR3aa: CASFPSVVSTDTQYF

j_gene: TRBJ2-7
v_gene: TRBV28
CDR3aa: CASRGLAGVVEQYF

j_gene: TRBJ2-6
v_gene: TRBV4-2
CDR3aa: CASSQATRGTAPSGANVLTF

j_gene: TRBJ2-3
v_gene: TRBV20-1
CDR3aa: CSARAPSGHTDTQYF

j_gene: TRBJ1-2
v_gene: TRBV7-3
CDR3aa: CASSFHRADGYTF

j_gene: TRBJ2-7
v_gene: TRBV18
CDR3aa: CASSPGTGGAAYEQYF

j_gene: TRBJ1-2
v_gene: TRBV3-1
CDR3aa: CASSQRGGYTF

j_gene: TRBJ1-6
v_gene: TRBV12-3/TRBV12-4
CDR3aa: CASSLAPGTALHF

j_gene: TRBJ2-1
v_gene: TRBV11-2
CDR3aa: CASRSAPVSYNEQFF

j_gene: TRBJ2-1
v_gene: TRBV5-1
CDR3aa: CASSSLGTSGSEDNEQFF